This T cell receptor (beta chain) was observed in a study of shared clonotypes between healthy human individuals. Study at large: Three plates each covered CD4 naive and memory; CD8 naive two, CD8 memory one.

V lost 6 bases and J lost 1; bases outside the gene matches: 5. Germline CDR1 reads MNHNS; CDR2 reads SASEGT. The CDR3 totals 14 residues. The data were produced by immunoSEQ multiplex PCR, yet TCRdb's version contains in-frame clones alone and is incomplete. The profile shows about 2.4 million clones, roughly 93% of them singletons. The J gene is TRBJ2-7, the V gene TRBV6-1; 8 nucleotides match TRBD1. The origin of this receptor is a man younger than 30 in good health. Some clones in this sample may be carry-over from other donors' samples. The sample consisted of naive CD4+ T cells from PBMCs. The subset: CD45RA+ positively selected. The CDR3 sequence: CASSRGRESYEQYF. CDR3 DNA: TGTGCCAGCAGCAGGGGGCGCGAATCCTACGAGCAGTACTTC.